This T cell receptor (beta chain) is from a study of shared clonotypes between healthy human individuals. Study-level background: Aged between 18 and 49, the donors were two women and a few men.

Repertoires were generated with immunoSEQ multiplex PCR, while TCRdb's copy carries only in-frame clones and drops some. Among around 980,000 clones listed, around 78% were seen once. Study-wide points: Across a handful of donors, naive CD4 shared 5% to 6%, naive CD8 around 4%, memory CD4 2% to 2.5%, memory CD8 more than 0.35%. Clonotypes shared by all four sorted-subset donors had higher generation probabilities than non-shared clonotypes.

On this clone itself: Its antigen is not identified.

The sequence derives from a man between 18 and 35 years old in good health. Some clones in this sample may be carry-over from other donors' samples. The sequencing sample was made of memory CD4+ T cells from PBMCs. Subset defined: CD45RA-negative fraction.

The CDR3 spells CASSAQGAKSIRTTDTQYF. CDR3 nucleotides: TGTGCCAGTAGTGCACAGGGGGCGAAGTCTATCCGAACCACAGATACGCAGTATTTT. The chain uses TRBV19 and TRBJ2-3; the match to TRBD1 covers 9 bases. The CDR3 has 19 amino acids. CDR1 LNHDA and CDR2 SQIVND come from the germline V gene (reference sequence). V was pared by 5 bases and J by 2 bases, with 17 bases of the junction left unmatched.